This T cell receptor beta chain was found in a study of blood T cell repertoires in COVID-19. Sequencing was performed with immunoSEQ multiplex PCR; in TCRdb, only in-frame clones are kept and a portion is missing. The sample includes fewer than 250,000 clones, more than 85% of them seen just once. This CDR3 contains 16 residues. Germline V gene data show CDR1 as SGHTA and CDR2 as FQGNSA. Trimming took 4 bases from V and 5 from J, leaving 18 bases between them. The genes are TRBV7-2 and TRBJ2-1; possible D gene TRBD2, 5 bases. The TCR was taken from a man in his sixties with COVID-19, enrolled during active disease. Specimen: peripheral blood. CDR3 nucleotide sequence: TGTGCCAGCAGCTCGTCTACCCGGTGGGGAGACAATGAGCAGTTCTTC. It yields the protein CASSSSTRWGDNEQFF.